This entry is about one T cell receptor (beta chain). Recovered Cohort 3 donors showed two negative PCRs, clearance, or symptom resolution. The data belong to a study of blood T cell repertoires in COVID-19. Study information: Sources were T cells, B-cell-depleted T cells, or PBMCs; the material itself was cDNA or gDNA.

Per the germline V gene, CDR1 is MDHEN and CDR2 is SYDVKM. The CDR3 runs 17 residues. Trimming cost V 5 bases and J 5 bases, with 24 bases left between them. Generated by immunoSEQ multiplex PCR, the TCRdb table keeps only in-frame clones and is missing some. The repertoire has about 250,000 clones, about 85% of them found once; the top ten carry under 3.5%. The sequence was obtained from a woman aged 50 to 65 who had recovered from COVID-19. The specimen sequenced was PBMCs or T cells enriched from blood (not recorded which). This rearrangement joins TRBV28 to TRBJ1-1; D possibly corresponds to TRBD1 (6 bases). The CDR3 is CASSPRGRGDLGTEAFF. CDR3 nucleotides: TGTGCCAGCAGTCCCAGGGGAAGGGGTGATTTGGGAACTGAAGCTTTCTTT. The full variable domain, with the rest looked up from reference TRBV28 and TRBJ1-1, is DVKVTQSSRYLVKRTGEKVFLECVQDMDHENMFWYRQDPGLGLRLIYFSYDVKMKEKGDIPEGYSVSREKKERFSLILESASTNQTSMYLCASSPRGRGDLGTEAFFGQGTRLTVV.